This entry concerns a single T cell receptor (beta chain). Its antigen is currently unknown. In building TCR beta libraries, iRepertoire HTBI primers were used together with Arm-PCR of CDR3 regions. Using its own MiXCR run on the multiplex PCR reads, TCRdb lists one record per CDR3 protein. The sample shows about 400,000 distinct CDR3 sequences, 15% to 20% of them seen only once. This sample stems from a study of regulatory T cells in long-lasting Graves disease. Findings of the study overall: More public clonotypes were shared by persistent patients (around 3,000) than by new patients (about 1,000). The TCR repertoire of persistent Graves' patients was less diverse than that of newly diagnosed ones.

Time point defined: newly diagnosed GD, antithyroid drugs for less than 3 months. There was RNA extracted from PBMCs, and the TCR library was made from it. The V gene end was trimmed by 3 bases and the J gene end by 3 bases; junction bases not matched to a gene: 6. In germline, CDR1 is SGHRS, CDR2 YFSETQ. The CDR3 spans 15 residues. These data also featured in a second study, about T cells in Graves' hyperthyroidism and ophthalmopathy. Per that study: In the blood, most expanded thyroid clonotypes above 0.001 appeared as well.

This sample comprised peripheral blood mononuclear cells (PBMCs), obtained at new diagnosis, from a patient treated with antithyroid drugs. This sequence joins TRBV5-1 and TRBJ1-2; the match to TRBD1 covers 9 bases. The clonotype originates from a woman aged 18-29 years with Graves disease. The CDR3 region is CASSSDGTGYYGYTF. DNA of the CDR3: TGCGCCAGCAGCTCTGACGGGACAGGGTACTATGGCTACACCTTC.